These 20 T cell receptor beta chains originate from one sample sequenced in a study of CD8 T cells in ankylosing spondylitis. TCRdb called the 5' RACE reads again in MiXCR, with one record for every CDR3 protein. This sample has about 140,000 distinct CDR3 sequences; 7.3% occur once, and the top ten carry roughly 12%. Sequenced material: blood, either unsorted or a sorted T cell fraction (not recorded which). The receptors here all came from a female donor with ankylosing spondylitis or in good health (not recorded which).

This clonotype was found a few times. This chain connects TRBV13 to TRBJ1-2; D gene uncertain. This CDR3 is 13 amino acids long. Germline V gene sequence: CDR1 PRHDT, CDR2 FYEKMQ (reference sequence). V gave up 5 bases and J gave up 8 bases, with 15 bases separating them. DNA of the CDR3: TGTGCCAGCAGCCTACGGCTATCTAGGGGCTACACCTTC. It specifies CASSLRLSRGYTF.

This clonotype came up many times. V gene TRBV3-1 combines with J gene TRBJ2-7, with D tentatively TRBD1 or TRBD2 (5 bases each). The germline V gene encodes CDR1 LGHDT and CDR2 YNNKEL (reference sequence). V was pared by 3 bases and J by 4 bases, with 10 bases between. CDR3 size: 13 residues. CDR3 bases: TGTGCCAGCAGCCAGCCCGAGGGGTACGAGCAGTACTTC. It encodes CASSQPEGYEQYF.

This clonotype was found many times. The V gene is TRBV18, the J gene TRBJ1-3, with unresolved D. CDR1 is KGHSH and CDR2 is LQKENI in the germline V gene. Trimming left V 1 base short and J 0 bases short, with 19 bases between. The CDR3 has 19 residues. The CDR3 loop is CASSPLPQVGATSGNTIYF. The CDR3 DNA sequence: TGTGCCAGCTCACCACTCCCCCAAGTCGGCGCAACCTCTGGAAACACCATATATTTT.

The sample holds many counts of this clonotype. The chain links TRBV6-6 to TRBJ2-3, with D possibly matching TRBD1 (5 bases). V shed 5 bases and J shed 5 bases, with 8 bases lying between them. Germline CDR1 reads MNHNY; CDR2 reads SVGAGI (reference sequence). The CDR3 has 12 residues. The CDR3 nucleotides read TGTGCCAGCAGTACAGGAAAAGATACGCAGTATTTT. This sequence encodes CASSTGKDTQYF.

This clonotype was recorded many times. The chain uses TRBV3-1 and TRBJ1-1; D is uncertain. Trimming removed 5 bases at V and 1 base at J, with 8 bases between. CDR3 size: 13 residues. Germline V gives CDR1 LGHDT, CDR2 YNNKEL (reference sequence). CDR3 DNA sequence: TGTGCCAGCAGCTCCGCGAGGAACACTGAAGCTTTCTTT. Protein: CASSSARNTEAFF.

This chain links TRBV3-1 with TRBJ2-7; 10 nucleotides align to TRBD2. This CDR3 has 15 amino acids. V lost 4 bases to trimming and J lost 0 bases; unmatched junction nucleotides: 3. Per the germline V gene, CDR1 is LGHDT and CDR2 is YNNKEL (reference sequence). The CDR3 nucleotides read TGTGCCAGCAGCCCCACTAGCGGGGTCTCCTACGAGCAGTACTTC. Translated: CASSPTSGVSYEQYF.

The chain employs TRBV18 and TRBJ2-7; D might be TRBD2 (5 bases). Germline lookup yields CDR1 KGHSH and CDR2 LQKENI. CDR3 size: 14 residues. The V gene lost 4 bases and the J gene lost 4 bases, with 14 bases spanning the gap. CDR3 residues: CASSLLGVGYEQYF. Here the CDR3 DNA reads TGTGCCAGCTCACTCCTCGGGGTCGGATACGAGCAGTACTTC.

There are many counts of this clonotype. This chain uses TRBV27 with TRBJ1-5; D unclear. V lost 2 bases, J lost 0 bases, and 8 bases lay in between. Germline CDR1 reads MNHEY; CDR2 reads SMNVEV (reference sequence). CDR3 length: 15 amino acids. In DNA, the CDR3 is TGTGCCAGCAGTTTAAACGGAATTAGCAATCAGCCCCAGCATTTT. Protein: CASSLNGISNQPQHF.

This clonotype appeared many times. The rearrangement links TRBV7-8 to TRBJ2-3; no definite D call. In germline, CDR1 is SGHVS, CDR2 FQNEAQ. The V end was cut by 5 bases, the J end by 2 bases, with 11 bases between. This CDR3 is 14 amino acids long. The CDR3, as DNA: TGTGCCAGCAGCGATGATAGATACACAGATACGCAGTATTTT. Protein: CASSDDRYTDTQYF.

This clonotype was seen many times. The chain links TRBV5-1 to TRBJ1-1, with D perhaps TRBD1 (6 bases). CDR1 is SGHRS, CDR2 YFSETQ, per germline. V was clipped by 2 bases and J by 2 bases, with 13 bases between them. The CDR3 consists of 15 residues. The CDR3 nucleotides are TGCGCCAGCAGCTTACAGGGATTCGTCAACACTGAAGCTTTCTTT. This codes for CASSLQGFVNTEAFF.

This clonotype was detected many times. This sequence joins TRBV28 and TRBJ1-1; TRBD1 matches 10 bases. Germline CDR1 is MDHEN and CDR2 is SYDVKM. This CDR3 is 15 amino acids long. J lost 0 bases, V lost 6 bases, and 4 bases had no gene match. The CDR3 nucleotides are TGTGCCAGCAGGGACAGGGGGTCCATGAACACTGAAGCTTTCTTT. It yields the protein CASRDRGSMNTEAFF.

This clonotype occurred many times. The CDR3 spells CSAGQGVTEAFF. The CDR3 coding sequence is TGCAGTGCCGGACAGGGGGTGACTGAAGCTTTCTTT. The genes are TRBV20-1 and TRBJ1-1; 10 nucleotides match TRBD1. The CDR3 is 12 amino acids. With 6 bases clipped from V and 5 bases from J, the junction kept 3 bases outside the gene matches. The germline gives CDR1 DFQATT, CDR2 SNEGSKA (reference sequence).

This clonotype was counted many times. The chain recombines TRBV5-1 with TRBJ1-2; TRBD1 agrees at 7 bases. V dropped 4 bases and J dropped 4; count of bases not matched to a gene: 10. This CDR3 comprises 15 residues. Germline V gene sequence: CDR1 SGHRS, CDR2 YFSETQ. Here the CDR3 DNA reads TGCGCCAGCAGCCTCGGGACAGAAGTCGGCTATGGCTACACCTTC. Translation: CASSLGTEVGYGYTF.

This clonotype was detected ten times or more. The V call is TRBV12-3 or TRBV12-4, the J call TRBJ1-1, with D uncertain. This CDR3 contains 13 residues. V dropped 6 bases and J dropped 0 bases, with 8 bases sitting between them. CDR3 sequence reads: CASRQQMNTEAFF. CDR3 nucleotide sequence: TGTGCCAGCAGACAACAGATGAACACTGAAGCTTTCTTT.

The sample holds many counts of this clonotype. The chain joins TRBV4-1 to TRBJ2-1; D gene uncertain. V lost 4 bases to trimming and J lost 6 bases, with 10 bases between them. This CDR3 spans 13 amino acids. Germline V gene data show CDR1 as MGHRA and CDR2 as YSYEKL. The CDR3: CASSPGPGNEQFF. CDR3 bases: TGCGCCAGCAGCCCCGGTCCGGGCAATGAGCAGTTCTTC.

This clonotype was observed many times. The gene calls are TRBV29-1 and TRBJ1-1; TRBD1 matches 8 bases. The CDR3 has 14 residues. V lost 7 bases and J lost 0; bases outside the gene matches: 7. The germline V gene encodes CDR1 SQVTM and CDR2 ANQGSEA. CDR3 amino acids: CSALTGVMNTEAFF. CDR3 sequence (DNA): TGCAGCGCCCTGACAGGGGTCATGAACACTGAAGCTTTCTTT.

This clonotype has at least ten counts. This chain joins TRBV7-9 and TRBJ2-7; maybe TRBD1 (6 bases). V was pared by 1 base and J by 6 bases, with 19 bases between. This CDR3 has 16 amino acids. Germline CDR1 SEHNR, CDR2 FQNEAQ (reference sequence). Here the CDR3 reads CASSLGPAQGHIEQYF. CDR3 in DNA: TGTGCCAGCAGCTTAGGCCCCGCCCAGGGGCACATCGAGCAGTACTTC. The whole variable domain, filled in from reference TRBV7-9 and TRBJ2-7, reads DTGVSQNPRHKITKRGQNVTFRCDPISEHNRLYWYRQTLGQGPEFLTYFQNEAQLEKSRLLSDRFSAERPKGSFSTLEIQRTEQGDSAMYLCASSLGPAQGHIEQYFGPGTRLTVT.

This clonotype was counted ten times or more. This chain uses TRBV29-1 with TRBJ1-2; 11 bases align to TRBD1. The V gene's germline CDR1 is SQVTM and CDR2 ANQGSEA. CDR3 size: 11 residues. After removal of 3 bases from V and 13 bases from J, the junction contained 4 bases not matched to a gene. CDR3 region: CSVEGQGVCTF. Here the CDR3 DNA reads TGCAGCGTTGAGGGACAGGGGGTTTGCACCTTC.

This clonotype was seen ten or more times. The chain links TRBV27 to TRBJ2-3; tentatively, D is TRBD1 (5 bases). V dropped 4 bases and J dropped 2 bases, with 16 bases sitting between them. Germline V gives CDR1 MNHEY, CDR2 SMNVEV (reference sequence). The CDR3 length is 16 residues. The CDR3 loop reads CASSSRDRVLTDTQYF. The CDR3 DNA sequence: TGTGCCAGCAGTTCCCGCGACAGAGTCCTCACAGATACGCAGTATTTT.

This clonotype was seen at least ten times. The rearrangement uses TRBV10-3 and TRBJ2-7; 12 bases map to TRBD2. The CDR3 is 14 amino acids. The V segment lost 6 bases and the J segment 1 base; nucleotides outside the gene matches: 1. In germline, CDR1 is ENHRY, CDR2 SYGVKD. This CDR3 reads CAIRGTSGSYEQYF. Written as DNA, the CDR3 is TGTGCCATCAGAGGGACTAGCGGGTCCTACGAGCAGTACTTC.